This TCR beta chain appears in the sequencing data of a study of cytotoxic CD8 clonotypes in ibrutinib-treated CLL. CDR3 length: 14 amino acids. From germline, CDR1 is KGHSH and CDR2 LQKENI. V gave up 1 base and J gave up 6 bases, with 13 bases separating them. The repertoire was sequenced with immunoSEQ multiplex PCR; TCRdb's copy has only in-frame clones and lacks some. The sample has a few hundred thousand clones, under 70% seen once. The chain uses TRBV18 and TRBJ2-7; D possibly corresponds to TRBD1 (5 bases). The sequencing used PBMCs, collected after 36 months of ibrutinib treatment. The receptor was isolated from a human donor with chronic lymphocytic leukemia. CDR3 region: CASSPRGPPGEQYF. The CDR3 nucleotides are TGTGCCAGCTCACCACGGGGCCCTCCCGGCGAGCAGTACTTC.